The sequence of this TCR beta chain was determined in a study of identical twins. This clonotype has a handful of counts. This CDR3 is 15 amino acids long. Trimming removed 0 bases from V and 3 bases from J, with 10 bases in between. The germline CDR1 and CDR2 sequences are LNHNV and YYDKDF (reference sequence). TCRdb analysed the 5' RACE reads with MiXCR anew, one entry per CDR3 protein. The table shows 600,000 to 850,000 distinct CDR3 sequences, with around a sixth occurring only once. The sample was also linked to a second study, of T cells expressing NK-cell markers.

The sequence derives from a woman aged 18-30 years in good health. V and J are TRBV15 and TRBJ2-3; D is possibly TRBD2 (5 bases). Sequencing input: PBMCs. CDR3 in DNA: TGTGCCACCAGCAGAGATGAGGGCTGGACAGATACGCAGTATTTT. Translation gives CATSRDEGWTDTQYF.